Included here is one TCR beta chain sequence, with context. This sample was included in a study of cytomegalovirus exposure and HLA in healthy donors. The PCR made use of 60 Vbeta and 13 Jbeta primers. Profiling relied on immunoSEQ multiplex PCR, and the TCRdb table lists in-frame clones only, not all of them. The sample records 180,000 or so clones, about four fifths being singletons. The receptor comes from a male donor in good health and CMV-seronegative. The sample was PBMCs.

In nucleotides, the CDR3 is TGCAGTGCGGCAACAGAGACCCAGTACTTC. This encodes CSAATETQYF. This sequence joins TRBV20-1 and TRBJ2-5; D gene uncertain. Per germline, CDR1 DFQATT and CDR2 SNEGSKA (reference sequence). The CDR3 covers 10 residues. Trimming left V 6 bases short and J 4 bases short, with 6 bases between.